Presented here are 28 T cell receptor beta chains from one specimen sequenced in a study of response to subunit inactivated influenza vaccine. One entry per CDR3 protein, called by TCRdb with MiXCR from the RT-PCR reads. The sample lists more than 450,000 distinct CDR3 sequences, around 11% occurring once. The sequenced sample was PBMCs from blood, obtained on the day of vaccination. The receptors originated from a man over 45 who received an inactivated influenza vaccine.

The chain uses TRBV20-1 and TRBJ2-7; 12 positions agree with TRBD1. V shed 6 bases and J 4 bases; nucleotides not matched to a gene: 25. CDR1 DFQATT and CDR2 SNEGSKA come from the germline V gene (reference sequence). The CDR3 length is 20 residues. The chain's CDR3 is CSAKAVFRGTGGYFMYEQYF. The DNA for the CDR3 is TGCAGTGCAAAAGCAGTTTTCCGCGGGACAGGGGGCTATTTTATGTACGAGCAGTACTTC.

The chain has TRBV11-2 and TRBJ1-5, with D unresolved. The V end was cut by 5 bases, the J end by 7 bases, with 12 bases between. The CDR3 spans 13 residues. From germline, CDR1 is SGHAT and CDR2 FQNNGV. CDR3 nucleotide sequence: TGTGCCAGCAGCCGGGGTCCCTTCCAGCCCCAGCATTTT. The encoded protein is CASSRGPFQPQHF. The whole variable domain, filled in from reference TRBV11-2 and TRBJ1-5, reads EAGVAQSPRYKIIEKRQSVAFWCNPISGHATLYWYQQILGQGPKLLIQFQNNGVVDDSQLPKDRFSAERLKGVDSTLKIQPAKLEDSAVYLCASSRGPFQPQHFGDGTRLSIL.

The chain carries TRBV7-9 and TRBJ2-7, with TRBD2 identical over 13 bases. CDR1 SEHNR and CDR2 FQNEAQ come from the germline V gene (reference sequence). The V segment lost 5 bases and the J segment 6 bases; nucleotides outside the gene matches: 4. This CDR3 has 14 amino acids. CDR3 nucleotides: TGTGCCAGCAGCCCAAGACTAGCGGGAGGCGAGCAGTACTTC. Translated, it gives CASSPRLAGGEQYF.

A remark on this clonotype: Since a much larger clone is just one base distant, this may be a read error. V usage is TRBV6-2 or TRBV6-3 and J usage is TRBJ2-7, with D tentatively TRBD2 (5 bases). Germline CDR1 MNHEY, CDR2 SVGEGT. The length of the CDR3 is 11 residues. CDR3 bases: TGTGCCAGCAGTCAAGACTACGAGCGGTACTTC. Its protein is CASSQDYERYF.

This clonotype appeared a few times. The chain employs TRBV12-3 or TRBV12-4 and TRBJ2-3; D unclear. The CDR3 sequence is 13 residues long. V lost 5 bases to trimming and J lost 6 bases, with 12 bases between them. CDR3 in DNA: TGTGCCAGCAGTCACGCAAGCGAGGATACGCAGTATTTT. This sequence encodes CASSHASEDTQYF.

This clonotype has just a few counts. The CDR3 bases are TGTGCCAGCAGCAGGGACTTTGACCCCTACAATGAGCAGTTCTTC. This sequence encodes CASSRDFDPYNEQFF. The V gene is TRBV28, the J gene TRBJ2-1; tentative D call: TRBD2 (6 bases). The CDR3 is 15 residues long. CDR1 and CDR2 (germline): MDHEN, SYDVKM. The V and J ends lost 6 bases and 2 bases respectively, with 14 bases between them.

There are many counts of this clonotype. The rearrangement uses TRBV11-2 and TRBJ2-7; maybe TRBD1 (5 bases). CDR1 is SGHAT, CDR2 FQNNGV, per germline. V lost 4 bases and J 3 bases, leaving 13 bases between the germline ends. This CDR3 has 14 residues. The DNA of the CDR3 is TGTGCCAGCAGCTCCCAGGGATCTCTCTACGAGCAGTACTTC. Its translation is CASSSQGSLYEQYF.

This clonotype was seen ten or more times. The rearrangement links TRBV20-1 to TRBJ2-5, with 7 bases lining up with TRBD1. J lost 3 bases, V lost 1 base, and 8 bases had no gene match. CDR3 length: 15 amino acids. Germline values: CDR1 DFQATT, CDR2 SNEGSKA (reference sequence). The CDR3: CSARVPATGKETQYF. Here the CDR3 DNA reads TGCAGTGCTAGAGTTCCCGCGACAGGGAAAGAGACCCAGTACTTC.

This clonotype has ten or more counts. This chain links TRBV5-1 with TRBJ2-2; 9 bases are a match to TRBD2. Trimming removed 4 bases from V and 0 bases from J; junction bases left unmatched: 4. The CDR3 runs to 16 residues. Germline CDR1 SGHRS, CDR2 YFSETQ. CDR3 coding DNA: TGCGCCAGCAGCCCGGGACTAGCTTCGAACACCGGGGAGCTGTTTTTT. This translates into CASSPGLASNTGELFF.

There are a few counts of this clonotype. CDR3 in DNA: TGTGCCAGCGGACGGTACACAGATACGCAGTATTTT. The encoded protein is CASGRYTDTQYF. This chain connects TRBV7-2 to TRBJ2-3, with D uncertain. The germline V gene has CDR1 SGHTA and CDR2 FQGNSA. This CDR3 is built from 12 residues. The V end was cut by 8 bases, the J end by 2 bases, with 8 bases between.

This clonotype was seen more than once but under ten times. The V call is TRBV29-1, the J call TRBJ2-7, with 7 bases fitting TRBD1. The CDR3 has 14 residues. Germline loops: CDR1 SQVTM, CDR2 ANQGSEA. Losses at the gene ends were 3 bases for V and 2 bases for J; bases not matched to a gene: 7. CDR3 in amino acids: CSVEDRYRTYEQYF. CDR3 nucleotide sequence: TGCAGCGTTGAGGACAGGTATCGAACCTACGAGCAGTACTTC.

This clonotype has more than one count but fewer than ten. CDR3 residues: CASSQVGRGPGTDTQYF. The CDR3 DNA is TGCGCCAGCAGCCAAGTTGGGCGGGGGCCGGGCACAGATACGCAGTATTTT. V and J are TRBV4-1 and TRBJ2-3; D may be TRBD2 (7 bases). V gave up 1 base and J gave up 1 base, with 15 bases separating them. Germline V CDR1 and CDR2: MGHRA, YSYEKL. The CDR3 is 17 amino acids.

This clonotype has only a few counts. The chain carries TRBV15 and TRBJ2-7; the D call may be TRBD1 or TRBD2 (5 bases each). V was pared by 3 bases and J by 3 bases, with 9 bases between. The CDR3 length is 13 residues. The V gene's germline CDR1 is LNHNV and CDR2 YYDKDF (reference sequence). This CDR3 reads CATSRGEIYEQYF. CDR3 bases: TGTGCCACCAGCAGGGGGGAAATCTACGAGCAGTACTTC.

In its sample, this clonotype was seen many times. The chain is built from TRBV9 and TRBJ1-4, with D possibly being TRBD1 (6 bases). The CDR3 runs 15 residues. Germline CDR1 and CDR2: SGDLS and YYNGEE. Trimming took off 4 bases at V and 2 bases at J, with 12 bases between the two ends. CDR3 nucleotide sequence: TGTGCCAGCAGCTCCAGGGGCATGACTAATGAAAAACTGTTTTTT. This sequence encodes CASSSRGMTNEKLFF.

This chain connects TRBV19 to TRBJ2-2; D gene unclear. This CDR3 region has 14 residues. Deletions cut 6 bases from V and 4 bases from J, with 12 bases between. Looked up from germline, CDR1 is LNHDA and CDR2 is SQIVND (reference sequence). DNA for the CDR3: TGTGCCAGTAGCTCGGACCGAATCACCGGGGAGCTGTTTTTT. Amino acid sequence: CASSSDRITGELFF. Full variable domain (rest looked up from reference TRBV19 and TRBJ2-2): DGGITQSPKYLFRKEGQNVTLSCEQNLNHDAMYWYRQDPGQGLRLIYYSQIVNDFQKGDIAEGYSVSREKKESFPLTVTSAQKNPTAFYLCASSSDRITGELFFGEGSRLTVL.

This clonotype was seen a few times. CDR3 nucleotides: TGTGCCAGCAGCTTAGCGCGGGCTAGCGGGAGGTTGGATGAGCAGTTCTTC. It yields the protein CASSLARASGRLDEQFF. V gene TRBV7-2 combines with J gene TRBJ2-1; TRBD2 matches 11 bases. V lost 0 bases, J lost 8 bases, and 9 bases stayed unmatched. This CDR3 has 17 amino acids. The germline CDR1 and CDR2 sequences are SGHTA and FQGNSA.

This clonotype was recorded a few times. It differs at one base from a far larger clone, so likely a read error. The gene calls are TRBV2 and TRBJ2-1, with 12 bases matching TRBD2. The trim removed 5 bases at V and 0 bases at J, leaving 2 bases unmatched. The germline gives CDR1 SNHLY, CDR2 FYNNEI. This CDR3 has 16 residues. The CDR3 DNA reads TGTGCCAGCAGTATACTAGCGGGAGGCTCCTACAATGAGCAGTTCTTC. Translation gives CASSILAGGSYNEQFF. Full variable domain (rest looked up from reference TRBV2 and TRBJ2-1): EPEVTQTPSHQVTQMGQEVILRCVPISNHLYFYWYRQILGQKVEFLVSFYNNEISEKSEIFDDQFSVERPDGSNFTLKIRSTKLEDSAMYFCASSILAGGSYNEQFFGPGTRLTVL.

In its sample, this clonotype was seen many times. This chain links TRBV12-3 or TRBV12-4 with TRBJ1-2; 7 nucleotides align to TRBD1. The CDR3 has 14 amino acids. Trimming at V came to 5 bases and at J to 4 bases, leaving 7 bases not matched to a gene. CDR3 residues: CASSPSGTVYGYTF. CDR3 coding DNA: TGTGCCAGCAGTCCAAGTGGGACAGTCTATGGCTACACCTTC.

This clonotype was detected many times. The V gene is TRBV5-1, the J gene TRBJ1-1, with D possibly matching TRBD1 (6 bases). Germline loops: CDR1 SGHRS, CDR2 YFSETQ. The CDR3 has 14 amino acids. Trimming left V 3 bases short and J 4 bases short, with 13 bases between. CDR3 sequence reads: CASSWDGQTTEAFF. The CDR3 coding sequence is TGCGCCAGCAGCTGGGACGGACAGACCACTGAAGCTTTCTTT. Supplemented by reference TRBV5-1 and TRBJ1-1, the full variable domain reads KAGVTQTPRYLIKTRGQQVTLSCSPISGHRSVSWYQQTPGQGLQFLFEYFSETQRNKGNFPGRFSGRQFSNSRSEMNVSTLELGDSALYLCASSWDGQTTEAFFGQGTRLTVV.

This clonotype was seen many times. The gene calls are TRBV10-3 and TRBJ1-1, with D hard to call. The length of the CDR3 is 13 residues. V lost 2 bases, J lost 7 bases, and 11 bases lay in between. Per germline, CDR1 ENHRY and CDR2 SYGVKD. CDR3 nucleotide sequence: TGTGCCATCAGTGAGCAACGGGAGAGTGAAGCTTTCTTT. Amino acid sequence: CAISEQRESEAFF.

This chain uses TRBV28 with TRBJ2-7, with TRBD1 matching over 7 bases. The CDR3 consists of 16 residues. V shed 5 bases, J shed 5 bases, and the junction held 15 bases outside the gene matches. Germline CDR1 and CDR2: MDHEN and SYDVKM. CDR3 nucleotide sequence: TGTGCCAGCAGTCCAATGGGGTCGGGACAGTACCACGAGCAGTACTTC. Translated, it gives CASSPMGSGQYHEQYF.

This rearrangement joins TRBV5-1 to TRBJ2-5, with D maybe TRBD1 (6 bases). The CDR3 consists of 14 residues. V was clipped by 1 base and J by 5 bases, with 12 bases between them. Germline V gives CDR1 SGHRS, CDR2 YFSETQ. As DNA, the CDR3 is TGCGCCAGCAGCTTGACAGGGCGCGGGGAGACCCAGTACTTC. Its translation: CASSLTGRGETQYF.

The sample holds one count of this clonotype. The chain carries TRBV24-1 and TRBJ2-2; 7 bases are shared with TRBD1. Germline assignment: CDR1 KGHDR and CDR2 SFDVKD. J gave up 5 bases and V 4 bases, and 9 bases lay outside the gene matches. CDR3 length: 16 residues. This CDR3 reads CATSDPRGRRTGELFF. DNA of the CDR3: TGTGCCACCAGTGACCCGAGGGGGCGCAGGACCGGGGAGCTGTTTTTT.

This clonotype was detected only a few times. The rearrangement uses TRBV5-1 and TRBJ2-1; 7 bases line up with TRBD2. In germline, CDR1 is SGHRS, CDR2 YFSETQ. The CDR3 has 15 residues. The ends lost 6 bases at V and 2 bases at J; junction bases unmatched: 8. The CDR3 spells CASTPQGLAYNEQFF. The CDR3 DNA sequence: TGCGCCAGCACCCCACAAGGACTAGCCTACAATGAGCAGTTCTTC.

This clonotype appeared a few times. The rearrangement uses TRBV12-3 or TRBV12-4 and TRBJ1-2; D perhaps matches TRBD1 (6 bases). The CDR3 is 13 amino acids. V was cut by 8 bases and J by 4 bases, with 14 bases left in between. The CDR3, as DNA: TGTGCCAGCGTCGGGCGGACAGCCTATGGCTACACCTTC. It codes for CASVGRTAYGYTF.

This clonotype was counted only a few times. The rearrangement joins TRBV5-5 to TRBJ1-2, with D perhaps matching TRBD1 (5 bases). Germline CDR1 SGHKS, CDR2 YYEKEE (reference sequence). Trimming pared 0 bases from V and 6 bases from J, leaving 9 bases between. This CDR3 has 13 amino acids. The CDR3 spells CASSLVGQDGYTF. The CDR3 bases are TGTGCCAGCAGCTTGGTGGGGCAAGATGGCTACACCTTC.

The V and J genes are TRBV5-1 and TRBJ1-4; perhaps TRBD1 as D (6 bases). Trimming left V 2 bases short and J 4 bases short, with 12 bases between. Germline CDR1 SGHRS, CDR2 YFSETQ. The CDR3 consists of 15 residues. The CDR3 spells CASSLSGANNEKLFF. Here the CDR3 DNA reads TGCGCCAGCAGCTTATCAGGGGCGAATAATGAAAAACTGTTTTTT.

This clonotype was detected only a few times. The V gene is TRBV6-1, the J gene TRBJ2-1; possibly TRBD2 for D (5 bases). V lost 8 bases to trimming and J lost 4 bases, with 15 bases between them. CDR3 length: 14 residues. Germline V lookup: CDR1 MNHNS, CDR2 SASEGT. CDR3 region: CASLSGGGYNEQFF. The CDR3 DNA reads as TGTGCCAGCCTCTCTGGAGGAGGTTACAATGAGCAGTTCTTC.